Each of the 5 T cell receptor beta chains below was sequenced from the same sample in a study of chemoradiotherapy in HPV16-positive cancers. TCRdb keeps only in-frame clones here, not all; method: immunoSEQ multiplex PCR. The data contain 4,000 to 5,000 clones, roughly nine tenths of them singletons. The starting material was tumor tissue, obtained from a patient who underwent chemoradiotherapy. The receptors derive from a human donor with HPV-associated anogenital cancer.

The chain employs TRBV15 and TRBJ1-3, with no clear D. Trimming took 0 bases from V and 4 from J, leaving 10 bases between them. The CDR3 extends over 15 amino acids. Germline lookup yields CDR1 LNHNV and CDR2 YYDKDF (reference sequence). The CDR3 coding sequence is TGTGCCACCAGCAGAGATCGCGCCGCCGGAAACACCATATATTTT. Protein: CATSRDRAAGNTIYF.

V usage is TRBV7-8 and J usage is TRBJ2-7; 8 positions match TRBD1. Germline CDR1 reads SGHVS; CDR2 reads FQNEAQ. The CDR3 runs to 16 residues. V lost 3 bases to trimming and J lost 7 bases; unmatched junction nucleotides: 14. The CDR3 DNA is TGTGCCAGCAGCTTCTCAGGACAGGGTCAATCGCGGGAGCAGTACTTC. Its translation is CASSFSGQGQSREQYF.

This chain joins TRBV19 and TRBJ2-2; 7 bases map to TRBD2. The CDR3 length is 14 residues. V trimming: 5 bases; J trimming: 4 bases; junction bases outside the gene matches: 4. The germline V gene encodes CDR1 LNHDA and CDR2 SQIVND (reference sequence). The CDR3 DNA is TGTGCCAGTAGTCCCTGGGGGGGCACCGGGGAGCTGTTTTTT. Its protein is CASSPWGGTGELFF. The whole variable domain, remainder taken from reference TRBV19 and TRBJ2-2, is DGGITQSPKYLFRKEGQNVTLSCEQNLNHDAMYWYRQDPGQGLRLIYYSQIVNDFQKGDIAEGYSVSREKKESFPLTVTSAQKNPTAFYLCASSPWGGTGELFFGEGSRLTVL.

V and J are TRBV18 and TRBJ1-3; a weak D match, TRBD1 (6 bases). The germline CDR1 and CDR2 sequences are KGHSH and LQKENI. The CDR3 spans 16 residues. Trimming left V 2 bases short and J 0 bases short, with 11 bases between. The CDR3 DNA follows: TGTGCCAGCTCACCAACACAGGGAGTCTCTGGAAACACCATATATTTT. This translates into CASSPTQGVSGNTIYF.

This chain connects TRBV5-6 to TRBJ2-3; 8 nucleotides match TRBD1. After removal of 2 bases from V and 4 bases from J, the junction contained 9 bases not matched to a gene. This CDR3 is 16 amino acids long. CDR1 and CDR2 from the germline V gene are SGHDT and YYEEEE. CDR3 region: CASSFTGTGYSDTQYF. In nucleotides, the CDR3 is TGTGCCAGCAGCTTTACCGGGACAGGCTACTCAGATACGCAGTATTTT.